This T cell receptor beta chain was sequenced in a study of T-cell reconstitution after alpha-beta-depleted transplantation in children. As to this clonotype: Its antigen is unknown.

Using unique molecular identifiers, the investigators prepared the TCRbeta library. Each CDR3 protein is one row after TCRdb ran MiXCR on the PCR reads. The sample contains 500,000 or so distinct CDR3 sequences, about an eighth of which appear only once. The study, taken as a whole, reports: Once a year had passed after transplant, T-cell counts and diversity came mostly from newly produced T cells.

With V trimmed by 2 bases and J by 10 bases, 0 bases remained unmatched. This CDR3 comprises 12 residues. Germline values: CDR1 DFQATT, CDR2 SNEGSKA (reference sequence). The rearrangement links TRBV20-1 to TRBJ2-1, with 12 bases matching TRBD2. The clonotype was recovered from a female patient aged 2-10 years who had a stem cell transplant for aplastic anemia, so the T cells may come from the graft donor. Sequencing was performed on PBMCs, mostly from graft donor cells, taken 180 days after TCRalphabeta/CD19-depleted stem cell transplant. CDR3 residues: CSARTSGREQFF. The CDR3 nucleotides read TGCAGTGCTAGAACTAGCGGGAGGGAGCAGTTCTTC.